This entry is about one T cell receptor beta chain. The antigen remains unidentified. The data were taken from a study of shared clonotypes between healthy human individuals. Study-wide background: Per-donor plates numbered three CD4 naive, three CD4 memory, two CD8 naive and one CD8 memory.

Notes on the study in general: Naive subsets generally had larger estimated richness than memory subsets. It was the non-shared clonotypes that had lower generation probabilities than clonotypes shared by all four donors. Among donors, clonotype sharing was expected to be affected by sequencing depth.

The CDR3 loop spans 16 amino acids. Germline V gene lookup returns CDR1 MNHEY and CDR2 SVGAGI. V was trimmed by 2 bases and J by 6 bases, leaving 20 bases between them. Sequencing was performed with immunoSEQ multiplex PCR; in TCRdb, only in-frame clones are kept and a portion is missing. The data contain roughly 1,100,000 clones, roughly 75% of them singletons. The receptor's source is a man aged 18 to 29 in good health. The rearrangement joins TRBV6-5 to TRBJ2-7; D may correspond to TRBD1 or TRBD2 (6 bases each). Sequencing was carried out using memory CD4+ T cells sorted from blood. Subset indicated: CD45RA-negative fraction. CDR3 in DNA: TGTGCCAGCAGTTACATCGGGAGCCTTAGGGGGGTCGAGCAGTACTTC. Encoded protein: CASSYIGSLRGVEQYF.